This entry describes one TCR beta chain. Trimming at V came to 1 base and at J to 2 bases, leaving 2 bases not matched to a gene. Germline values: CDR1 SGDLS, CDR2 YYNGEE. The length of the CDR3 is 15 residues. This sample is part of a study of T cell changes during pregnancy in multiple sclerosis. Clones were sequenced by immunoSEQ multiplex PCR, and TCRdb holds only the in-frame ones, with some missing. The data show about 59,000 clones, more than 85% seen once. The TCR originated in a female donor with multiple sclerosis, enrolled in a pregnancy study. The genes are TRBV9 and TRBJ2-7, with 11 bases matching TRBD2. This specimen was CD8+ T cells from peripheral blood mononuclear cells, taken in the third trimester of pregnancy. The CDR3 DNA follows: TGTGCCAGCAGCGTAACGACTAGCGGGACCTACGAGCAGTACTTC. Protein product: CASSVTTSGTYEQYF.